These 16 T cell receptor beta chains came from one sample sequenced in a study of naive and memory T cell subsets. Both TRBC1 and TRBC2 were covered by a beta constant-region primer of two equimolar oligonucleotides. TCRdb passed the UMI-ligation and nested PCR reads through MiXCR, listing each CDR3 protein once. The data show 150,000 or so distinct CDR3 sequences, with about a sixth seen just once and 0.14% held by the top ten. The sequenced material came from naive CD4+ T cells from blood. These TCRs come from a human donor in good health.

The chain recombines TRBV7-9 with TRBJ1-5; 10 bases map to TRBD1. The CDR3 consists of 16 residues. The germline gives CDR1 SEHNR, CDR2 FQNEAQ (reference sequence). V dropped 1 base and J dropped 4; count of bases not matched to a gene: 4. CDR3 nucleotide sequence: TGTGCCAGCAGCTTAGGGACAGGGGGATCGAATCAGCCCCAGCATTTT. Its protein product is CASSLGTGGSNQPQHF.

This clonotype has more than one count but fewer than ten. The CDR3 spells CSARVLLASSTDTQYF. The CDR3 region has the DNA TGCAGTGCTAGAGTATTACTAGCGTCTAGCACAGATACGCAGTATTTT. The rearrangement links TRBV20-1 to TRBJ2-3, with 7 positions matching TRBD2. The CDR3 runs to 16 residues. Germline values: CDR1 DFQATT, CDR2 SNEGSKA (reference sequence). The J segment lost 0 bases and the V segment lost 1 base, leaving 7 bases of the junction unmatched.

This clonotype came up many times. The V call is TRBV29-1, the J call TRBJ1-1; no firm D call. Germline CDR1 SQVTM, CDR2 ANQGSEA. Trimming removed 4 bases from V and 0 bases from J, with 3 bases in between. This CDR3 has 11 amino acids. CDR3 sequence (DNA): TGCAGCGTTGCGGTGAACACTGAAGCTTTCTTT. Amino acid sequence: CSVAVNTEAFF.

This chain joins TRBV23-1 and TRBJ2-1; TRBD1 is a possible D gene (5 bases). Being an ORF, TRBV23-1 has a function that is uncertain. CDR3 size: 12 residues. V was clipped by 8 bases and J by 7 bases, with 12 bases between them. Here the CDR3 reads CASEYQGNEQFF. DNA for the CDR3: TGCGCCAGCGAATACCAGGGTAATGAGCAGTTCTTC.

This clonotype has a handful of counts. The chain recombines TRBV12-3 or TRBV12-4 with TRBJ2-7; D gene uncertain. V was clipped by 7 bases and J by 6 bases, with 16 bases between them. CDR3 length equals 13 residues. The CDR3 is CASTFRSLGEQYF. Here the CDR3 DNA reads TGTGCCAGCACCTTCAGGTCCCTAGGCGAGCAGTACTTC.

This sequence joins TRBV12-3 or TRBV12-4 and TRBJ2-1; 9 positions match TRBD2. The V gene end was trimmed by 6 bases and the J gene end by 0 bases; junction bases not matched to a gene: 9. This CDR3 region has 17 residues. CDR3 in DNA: TGTGCCAGCAGGGACTCAGTTAGCGGGGGCTCCTACAATGAGCAGTTCTTC. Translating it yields CASRDSVSGGSYNEQFF.

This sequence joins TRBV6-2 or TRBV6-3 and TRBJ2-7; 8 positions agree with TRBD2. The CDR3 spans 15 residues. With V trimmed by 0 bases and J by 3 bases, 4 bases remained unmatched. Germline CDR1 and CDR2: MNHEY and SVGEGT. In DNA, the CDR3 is TGTGCCAGCAGTTACTCGTCTAGCGGGCGCTACGAGCAGTACTTC. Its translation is CASSYSSSGRYEQYF.

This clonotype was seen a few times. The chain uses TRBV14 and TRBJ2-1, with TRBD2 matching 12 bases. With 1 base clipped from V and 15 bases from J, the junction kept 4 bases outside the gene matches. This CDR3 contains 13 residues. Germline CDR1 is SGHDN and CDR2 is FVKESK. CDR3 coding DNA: TGTGCCAGCAGCCAAGTACTAGCGGGAGGCGTGTTCTTC. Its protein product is CASSQVLAGGVFF.

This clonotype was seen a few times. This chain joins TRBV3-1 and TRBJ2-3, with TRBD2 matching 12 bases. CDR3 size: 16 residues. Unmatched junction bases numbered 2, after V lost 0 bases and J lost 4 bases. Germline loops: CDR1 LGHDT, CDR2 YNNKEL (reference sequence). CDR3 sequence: CASSQELAGGPDTQYF. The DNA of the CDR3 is TGTGCCAGCAGCCAAGAGCTAGCGGGAGGGCCAGATACGCAGTATTTT.

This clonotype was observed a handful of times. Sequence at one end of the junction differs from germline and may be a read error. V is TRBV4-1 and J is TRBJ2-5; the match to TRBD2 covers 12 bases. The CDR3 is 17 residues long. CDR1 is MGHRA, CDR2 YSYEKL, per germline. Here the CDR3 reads CASSQEPGLAGKETQYF. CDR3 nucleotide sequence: TGTGCCAGCAGCCAAGAACCAGGACTAGCGGGAAAAGAGACCCAGTACTTC.

CDR3: CASSLGPIPSTDTQYF. The CDR3 region has the DNA TGCGCCAGCAGCTTGGGGCCGATACCTAGCACAGATACGCAGTATTTT. The genes are TRBV5-1 and TRBJ2-3; the D is unclear. The germline V gene has CDR1 SGHRS and CDR2 YFSETQ. V shed 0 bases and J shed 0 bases, with 11 bases lying between them. This CDR3 region has 16 residues.

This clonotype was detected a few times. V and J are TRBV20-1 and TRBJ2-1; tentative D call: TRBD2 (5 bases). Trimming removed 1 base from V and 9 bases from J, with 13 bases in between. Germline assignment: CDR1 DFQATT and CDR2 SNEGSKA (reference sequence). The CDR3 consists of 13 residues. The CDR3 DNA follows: TGCAGTGCTAGAGTACCGGGATTCGGTGAGCAGTTCTTC. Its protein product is CSARVPGFGEQFF.

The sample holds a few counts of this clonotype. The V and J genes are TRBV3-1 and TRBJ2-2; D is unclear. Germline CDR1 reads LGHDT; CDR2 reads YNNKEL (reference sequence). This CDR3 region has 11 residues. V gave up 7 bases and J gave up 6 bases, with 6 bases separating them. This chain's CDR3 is CASKDAGELFF. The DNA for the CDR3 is TGTGCCAGCAAAGACGCCGGGGAGCTGTTTTTT.

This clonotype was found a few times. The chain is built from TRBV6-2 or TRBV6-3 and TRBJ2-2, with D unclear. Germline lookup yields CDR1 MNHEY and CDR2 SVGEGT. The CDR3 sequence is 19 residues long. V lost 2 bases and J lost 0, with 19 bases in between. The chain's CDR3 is CASSYEGLNYFANTGELFF. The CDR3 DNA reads TGTGCCAGCAGTTACGAAGGTCTCAACTACTTCGCGAACACCGGGGAGCTGTTTTTT.

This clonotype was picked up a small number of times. The CDR3 loop reads CASSFLAGNTDTQYF. The CDR3 DNA reads as TGCGCCAGCAGCTTTCTAGCGGGCAACACAGATACGCAGTATTTT. J is TRBJ2-3 and V is TRBV5-1, with 8 positions matching TRBD2. With 2 bases clipped from V and 2 bases from J, the junction kept 4 bases outside the gene matches. Germline assignment: CDR1 SGHRS and CDR2 YFSETQ. The CDR3 has 15 residues.

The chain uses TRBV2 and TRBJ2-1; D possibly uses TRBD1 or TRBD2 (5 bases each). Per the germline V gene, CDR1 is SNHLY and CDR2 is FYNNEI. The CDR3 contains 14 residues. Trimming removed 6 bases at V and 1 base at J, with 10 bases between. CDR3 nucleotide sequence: TGTGCCAGCAGGGGGACCACTTCCTACAATGAGCAGTTCTTC. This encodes CASRGTTSYNEQFF.